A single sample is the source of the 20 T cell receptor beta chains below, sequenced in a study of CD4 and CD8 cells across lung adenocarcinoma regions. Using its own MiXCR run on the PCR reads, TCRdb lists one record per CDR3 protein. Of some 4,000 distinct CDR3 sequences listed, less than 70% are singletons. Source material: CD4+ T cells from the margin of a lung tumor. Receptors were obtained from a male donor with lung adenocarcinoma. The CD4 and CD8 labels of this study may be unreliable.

CDR3: CASSHQGTGIMNTEAFF. CDR3 DNA: TGTGCCAGCAGCCATCAAGGGACAGGTATTATGAACACTGAAGCTTTCTTT. This chain connects TRBV3-1 to TRBJ1-1; 8 nucleotides line up with TRBD1. Germline V gene lookup returns CDR1 LGHDT and CDR2 YNNKEL (reference sequence). The V gene end was trimmed by 3 bases and the J gene end by 0 bases; junction bases not matched to a gene: 9. The CDR3 runs 17 residues.

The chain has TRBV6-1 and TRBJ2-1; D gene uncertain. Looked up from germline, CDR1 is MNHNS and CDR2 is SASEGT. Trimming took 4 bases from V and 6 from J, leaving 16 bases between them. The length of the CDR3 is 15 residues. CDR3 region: CASSVNRRAINEQFF. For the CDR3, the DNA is TGTGCCAGCAGTGTGAATAGAAGAGCGATCAATGAGCAGTTCTTC.

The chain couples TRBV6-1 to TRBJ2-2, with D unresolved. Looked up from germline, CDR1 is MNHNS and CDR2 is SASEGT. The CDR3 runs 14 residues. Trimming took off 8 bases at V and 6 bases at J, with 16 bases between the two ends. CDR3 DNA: TGTGCCAGCGACCGGCCGCCAACCCCCGGGGAGCTGTTTTTT. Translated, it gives CASDRPPTPGELFF.

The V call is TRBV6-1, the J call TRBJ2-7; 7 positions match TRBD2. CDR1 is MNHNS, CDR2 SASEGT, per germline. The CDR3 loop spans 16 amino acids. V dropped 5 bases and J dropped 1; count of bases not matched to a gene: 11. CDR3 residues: CASSLNRLARSYEQYF. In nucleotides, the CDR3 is TGTGCCAGCAGTCTAAATCGACTAGCAAGGTCCTACGAGCAGTACTTC.

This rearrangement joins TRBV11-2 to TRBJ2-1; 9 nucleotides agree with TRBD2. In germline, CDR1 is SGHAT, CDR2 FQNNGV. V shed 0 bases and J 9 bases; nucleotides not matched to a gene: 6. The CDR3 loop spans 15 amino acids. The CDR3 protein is CASSLEAGGPLEQFF. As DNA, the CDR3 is TGTGCCAGCAGCTTAGAGGCGGGAGGGCCTCTTGAGCAGTTCTTC.

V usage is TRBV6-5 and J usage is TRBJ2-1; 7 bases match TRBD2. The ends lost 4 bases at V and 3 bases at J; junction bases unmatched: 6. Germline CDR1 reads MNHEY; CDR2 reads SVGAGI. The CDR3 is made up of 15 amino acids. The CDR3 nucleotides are TGTGCCAGCAGTTTCGAGCGGGAAAGCTACAATGAGCAGTTCTTC. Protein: CASSFERESYNEQFF.

The CDR3 region is CASRTGTGYGANVLTF. The CDR3 DNA reads TGTGCCAGCAGGACCGGGACAGGATATGGGGCCAACGTCCTGACTTTC. The V and J genes are TRBV6-1 and TRBJ2-6, with 8 bases fitting TRBD1. CDR1 and CDR2 (germline): MNHNS, SASEGT. The CDR3 is 16 residues long. Unmatched junction bases numbered 7, after V lost 6 bases and J lost 3 bases.

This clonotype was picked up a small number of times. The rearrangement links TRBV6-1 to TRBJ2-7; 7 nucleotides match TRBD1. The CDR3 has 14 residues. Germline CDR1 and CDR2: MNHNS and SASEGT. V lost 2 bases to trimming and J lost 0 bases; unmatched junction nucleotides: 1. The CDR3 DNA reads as TGTGCCAGCAGTGAAAGGGGGCCCTCCTACGAGCAGTACTTC. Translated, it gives CASSERGPSYEQYF.

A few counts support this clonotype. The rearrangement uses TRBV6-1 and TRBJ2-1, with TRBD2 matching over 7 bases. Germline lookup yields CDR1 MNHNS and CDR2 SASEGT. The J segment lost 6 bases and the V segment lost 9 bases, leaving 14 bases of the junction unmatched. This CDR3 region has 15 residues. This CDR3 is CASSIAGRGSNEQFF. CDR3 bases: TGTGCCAGTAGCATTGCGGGGAGGGGAAGCAATGAGCAGTTCTTC.

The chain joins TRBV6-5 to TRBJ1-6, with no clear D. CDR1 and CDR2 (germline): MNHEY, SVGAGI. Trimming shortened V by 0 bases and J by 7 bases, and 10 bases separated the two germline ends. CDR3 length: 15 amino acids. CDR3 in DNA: TGTGCCAGCAGTTACTCTTCCAGGCCAAATTCACCCCTCCACTTT. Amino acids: CASSYSSRPNSPLHF.

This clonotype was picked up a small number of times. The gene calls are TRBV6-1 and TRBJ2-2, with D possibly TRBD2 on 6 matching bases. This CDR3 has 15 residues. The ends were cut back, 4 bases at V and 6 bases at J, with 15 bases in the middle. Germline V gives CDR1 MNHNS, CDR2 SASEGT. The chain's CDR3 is CASSAFSGASGELFF. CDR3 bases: TGTGCCAGCAGTGCCTTTTCGGGAGCGTCCGGGGAGCTGTTTTTT.

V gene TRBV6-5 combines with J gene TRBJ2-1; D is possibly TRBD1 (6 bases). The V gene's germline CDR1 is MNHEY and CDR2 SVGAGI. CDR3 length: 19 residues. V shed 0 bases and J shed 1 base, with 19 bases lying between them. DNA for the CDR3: TGTGCCAGCAGTTACTCGATCACAGGGTTTGGCGGTTCCTACAATGAGCAGTTCTTC. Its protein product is CASSYSITGFGGSYNEQFF.

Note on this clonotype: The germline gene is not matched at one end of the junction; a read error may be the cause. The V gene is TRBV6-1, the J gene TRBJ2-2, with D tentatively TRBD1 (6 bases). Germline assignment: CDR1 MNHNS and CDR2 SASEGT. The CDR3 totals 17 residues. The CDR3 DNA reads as TGTGCCAGCGACTTTGTTCAGGGGTGTGCGGAGACCGGGGAGCTGTTTTTC. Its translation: CASDFVQGCAETGELFF.

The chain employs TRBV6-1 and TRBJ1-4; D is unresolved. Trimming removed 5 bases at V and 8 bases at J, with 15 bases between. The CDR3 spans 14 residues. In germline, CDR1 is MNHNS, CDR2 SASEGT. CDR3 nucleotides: TGTGCCAGCAGTCGCGGGAATATTTGGGAAAAACTGTTTTTT. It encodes CASSRGNIWEKLFF.

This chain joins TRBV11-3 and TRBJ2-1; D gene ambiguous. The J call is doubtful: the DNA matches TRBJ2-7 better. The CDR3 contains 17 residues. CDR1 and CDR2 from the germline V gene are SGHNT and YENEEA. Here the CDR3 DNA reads TGTGCCAGCAGCTTAGATCAAAGCAGGCTTAGCTCCTACGAGCAGTACTTC. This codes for CASSLDQSRLSSYEQYF.

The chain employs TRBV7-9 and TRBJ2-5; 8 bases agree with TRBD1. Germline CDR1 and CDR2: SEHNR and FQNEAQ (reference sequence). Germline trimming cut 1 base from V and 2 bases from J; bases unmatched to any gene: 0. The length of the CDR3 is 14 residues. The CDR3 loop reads CASSLGTGQETQYF. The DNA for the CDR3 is TGTGCCAGCAGCTTAGGGACAGGGCAAGAGACCCAGTACTTC. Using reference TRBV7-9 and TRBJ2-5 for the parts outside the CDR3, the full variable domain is DTGVSQNPRHKITKRGQNVTFRCDPISEHNRLYWYRQTLGQGPEFLTYFQNEAQLEKSRLLSDRFSAERPKGSFSTLEIQRTEQGDSAMYLCASSLGTGQETQYFGPGTRLLVL.

CDR3 bases: TGTGCCAGCAGCTTCTCTGCCGGAGGGATAGAGACCCAGTACTTC. This translates into CASSFSAGGIETQYF. The chain links TRBV11-1 to TRBJ2-5, with D tentatively TRBD2 (6 bases). There are 15 residues in the CDR3. CDR1 is SGHAT and CDR2 is FQDESV in the germline V gene (reference sequence). Trimming removed 3 bases from V and 4 bases from J, with 15 bases in between.

The CDR3 here is CASTAGDRGFIEQYF. For the CDR3, the DNA is TGTGCCAGCACCGCCGGGGACAGGGGCTTCATTGAGCAGTACTTC. The gene calls are TRBV12-3 or TRBV12-4 and TRBJ2-4, with TRBD1 matching 10 bases. The V gene end was trimmed by 7 bases and the J gene end by 13 bases; junction bases not matched to a gene: 16. The CDR3 sequence is 15 residues long.

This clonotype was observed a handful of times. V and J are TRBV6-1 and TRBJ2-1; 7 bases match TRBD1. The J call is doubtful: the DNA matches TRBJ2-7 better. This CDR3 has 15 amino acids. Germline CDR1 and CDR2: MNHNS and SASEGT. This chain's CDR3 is CASRIGGTDFYEQYF. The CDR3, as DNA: TGTGCCAGCAGAATAGGTGGGACAGACTTCTACGAGCAGTACTTC.

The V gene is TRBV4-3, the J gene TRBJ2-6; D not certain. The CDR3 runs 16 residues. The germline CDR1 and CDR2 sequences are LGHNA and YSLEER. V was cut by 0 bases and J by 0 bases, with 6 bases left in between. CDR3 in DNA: TGCGCCAGCAGCCAAGATCGCAGCTCTGGGGCCAACGTCCTGACTTTC. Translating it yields CASSQDRSSGANVLTF.